A selection of T cell receptor beta chains follows, all from one sample in a study of T cells after yellow fever vaccination. TCRdb fed the 5' RACE reads into MiXCR, producing one record per CDR3 protein. The repertoire has about 320,000 distinct CDR3 sequences, around 4.5% of them found once; the top ten carry 15% to 20%. This sample comprised PBMCs, obtained 15 days after the yellow fever booster vaccination. The receptor source for this set is a man between 18 and 35 years old who received the YFV17D yellow fever vaccine. Each CDR3 is given with its conserved first and last residue. D genes are given only for firm matches. Expanded clones are given a class, and other clones once, few, many or no size at all.

abundance | j_gene | d_gene | v_gene | CDR3nt | CDR3aa
many | TRBJ1-2 | - | TRBV13 | TGTGCCAGCAGCTTAGTGTCGCCGACGGTGGGCTACACCTTC | CASSLVSPTVGYTF
- | TRBJ2-1 | - | TRBV24-1 | TGTGCCACCAGCAGGGGGGCTGAGCAGTTCTTC | CATSRGAEQFF
many | TRBJ2-1 | TRBD2 | TRBV12-3/TRBV12-4 | TGTGCCAGCAGATCCAGCAGGCGGGGGGCTTTTCCTCTCAGGTCCTACAATGAGCAGTTCTTC | CASRSSRRGAFPLRSYNEQFF
many | TRBJ2-3 | TRBD1 | TRBV29-1 | TGCAGCACAGCTGGACAGGCAAACACAGATACGCAGTATTTT | CSTAGQANTDTQYF
few | TRBJ2-1 | TRBD2 | TRBV6-5 | TGTGCCAGCCGACTAGCGGGGGGCCTGGAGGAAGAGCAGTTCTTC | CASRLAGGLEEEQFF
few | TRBJ1-2 | TRBD1 | TRBV7-9 | TGTGCCAGCAGCCGCATATGGGGGACAGACTATGGCTACACCTTC | CASSRIWGTDYGYTF
many | TRBJ2-4 | TRBD1 | TRBV20-1 | TGCAGTGCTAGGATCCGGGACAGGGCTTACTTC | CSARIRDRAYF
- | TRBJ2-1 | TRBD2 | TRBV6-5 | TGTGCCAGCAGTTACGACCCGGCCGGGACTACCTACAATGAGCAGTTCTTC | CASSYDPAGTTYNEQFF
- | TRBJ2-1 | - | TRBV10-2 | TGCGCCAGCAGTGGGTGGGGGTCCTACAATGAGCAGTTCTTC | CASSGWGSYNEQFF
- | TRBJ2-3 | - | TRBV4-1 | TGCGCCAGCAGCCTTCAGGGGAGGATTAATACGCAGTATTTT | CASSLQGRINTQYF
many | TRBJ2-4 | TRBD2 | TRBV6-6 | TGTGCCAGCAGTCGGGGGGTAGGCATTCAGTACTTC | CASSRGVGIQYF
many | TRBJ2-5 | TRBD2 | TRBV20-1 | TGCAGTGCTGGGGGGGGGAGTTTCTTGAAGACCCAGTACTTC | CSAGGGSFLKTQYF
many | TRBJ2-1 | - | TRBV7-2 | TGTGCCAGCAGCTTCCAACTATTGGCGGAGCAGTTCTTC | CASSFQLLAEQFF
- | TRBJ1-2 | - | TRBV6-5 | TGTGCCAGCAGTTACGGGCGAGGGAACTATGGCTACACCTTC | CASSYGRGNYGYTF
few | TRBJ1-2 | TRBD1 | TRBV12-3/TRBV12-4 | TGTGCCAGCATCCTGCGTGGCTCAGGGGGTGGCTACACCTTC | CASILRGSGGGYTF
many | TRBJ2-3 | TRBD2 | TRBV7-2 | TGTGCCAGCAGCTTAGCGGGCCCCTTAGCGGGGGAAGATACGCAGTATTTT | CASSLAGPLAGEDTQYF
- | TRBJ2-2 | TRBD1 | TRBV5-1 | TGCGCCAGCAGCTTTGACGGACAGGGAAGGACCACCGGGGAGCTGTTTTTT | CASSFDGQGRTTGELFF
few | TRBJ2-6 | - | TRBV4-3 | TGCGCCAGCAGCCCCAGGGGTGGAGGCTCTGGGGCCAACGTCCTGACTTTC | CASSPRGGGSGANVLTF
many | TRBJ2-5 | - | TRBV5-4 | TGTGCCAGCAGCTTCGGACAGACGCAAGAGACCCAGTACTTC | CASSFGQTQETQYF
many | TRBJ1-2 | - | TRBV12-3/TRBV12-4 | TGTGCCAGCAGACCGGGGTCCCAGGGGCCCTATGGCTACACCTTC | CASRPGSQGPYGYTF
many | TRBJ1-2 | - | TRBV9 | TGTGCCAGCAGCGTAGAGGCGTCAGGTAACTATGGCTACACCTTC | CASSVEASGNYGYTF
many | TRBJ1-3 | - | TRBV12-3/TRBV12-4 | TGTGCCAGCAGTTTCGGGGGAAACACCATATATTTT | CASSFGGNTIYF
few | TRBJ2-5 | - | TRBV13 | TGTGCCAGCAGCTTAGGACAGGTGCGGGGGACCCAGTACTTC | CASSLGQVRGTQYF
few | TRBJ1-1 | - | TRBV5-1 | TGCGCCAGCAGCAGCGATGGGAAGAACACTGAAGCTTTCTTT | CASSSDGKNTEAFF
few | TRBJ1-4 | TRBD1 | TRBV7-9 | TGTGCCAGCAGCTTAGAAGGGGGCGACGAAAAACTGTTTTTT | CASSLEGGDEKLFF
- | TRBJ1-5 | - | TRBV5-6 | TGTGCCAGCAGCCTCTTGGGGGGGGCCGACAATGGGCCCCAGCATTTT | CASSLLGGADNGPQHF
many | TRBJ1-5 | - | TRBV6-6 | TGTGCCAGCAGTTACCCTACAGGGTCGGGCAATCAGCCCCAGCATTTT | CASSYPTGSGNQPQHF
- | TRBJ2-1 | - | TRBV3-1 | TGTGCCAGCAGCCAAACAGGACCGGTTTGGTCCAATGAGCAGTTCTTC | CASSQTGPVWSNEQFF
few | TRBJ1-1 | - | TRBV5-1 | TGCGCCAGCAGCCAGTTGGACCCCTCGAACACTGAAGCTTTCTTT | CASSQLDPSNTEAFF
- | TRBJ2-1 | - | TRBV7-3 | TGTGCCAGCAGCCGCGGCTCCTACACTGAGCAGTTCTTC | CASSRGSYTEQFF
few | TRBJ2-2 | - | TRBV5-1 | TGCGCCAGCAGCACGAGGGGGGGCGACACCGGGGAGCTGTTTTTT | CASSTRGGDTGELFF
many | TRBJ1-2 | TRBD1 | TRBV6-6 | TGTGCCAGCAGCGAGGACAGGGACTATGGCTACACCTTC | CASSEDRDYGYTF
- | TRBJ2-2 | - | TRBV6-6 | TGTGCCAGCAGTTGGGTGTCAGCAGGGGAGCTGTTTTTT | CASSWVSAGELFF
- | TRBJ1-5 | - | TRBV18 | TGTGCCAGCTCACCAAGGGGCGACACCGTGGGAAATCAGCCCCAGCATTTT | CASSPRGDTVGNQPQHF
few | TRBJ2-1 | TRBD1 | TRBV7-6 | TGTGCCAGCAGCCCCGGGACAGGGATCCTCAATGAGCAGTTCTTC | CASSPGTGILNEQFF
- | TRBJ2-1 | - | TRBV3-1 | TGTGCCAGCAGTTACAGGACGGTCGAGCAGTTCTTC | CASSYRTVEQFF
many | TRBJ1-1 | - | TRBV25-1 | TGTGCCAGCACCCCGGGATCGAACACTGAAGCTTTCTTT | CASTPGSNTEAFF
- | TRBJ2-1 | - | TRBV7-9 | TGTGCCAGCAGCTCCGGGCCCCGGGTCCACAATGAGCAGTTCTTC | CASSSGPRVHNEQFF
few | TRBJ2-3 | - | TRBV4-3 | TGCGCCAGCAGCCAGGAACCGGGCCCCGATACGCAGTATTTT | CASSQEPGPDTQYF
few | TRBJ1-1 | TRBD1 | TRBV18 | TGTGCCAGCTCACCCTTTGGACAGGCTTTGAACACTGAAGCTTTCTTT | CASSPFGQALNTEAFF
few | TRBJ1-3 | - | TRBV4-3 | TGCGCCAGCAGAGGACAGTTACTCTCTGGAAACACCATATATTTT | CASRGQLLSGNTIYF
few | TRBJ1-5 | - | TRBV7-2 | TGTGCCAGCAGCTTAGTTGGGGGAGGTGTCGGACAGCCCCAGCATTTT | CASSLVGGGVGQPQHF
few | TRBJ2-5 | - | TRBV6-2/TRBV6-3 | TGTGCCAGCAGTGGTCTTCGGGAGCAACCTCAAGAGACCCAGTACTTC | CASSGLREQPQETQYF
- | TRBJ1-3 | - | TRBV20-1 | TGCAGTGTTTTACATATCGGGTCTCCTGGAAACACCATATATTTT | CSVLHIGSPGNTIYF
many | TRBJ2-7 | - | TRBV7-2 | TGTGCCAGCAGCTTAGATGCGGGCTACGAGCAGTACTTC | CASSLDAGYEQYF
many | TRBJ2-7 | - | TRBV2 | TGTGCCAGCGGGGGGTCGGGGACAGAAGCCTACGAGCAGTACTTC | CASGGSGTEAYEQYF
many | TRBJ1-1 | - | TRBV6-5 | TGTGCCAGCAGTTACTCACCTCAGGGTACCTTAACTGAAGCTTTCTTT | CASSYSPQGTLTEAFF
many | TRBJ2-7 | TRBD1 | TRBV20-1 | TGCAGTGCTCCCTTGGACAGGGGGAGCGACGAGCAGTACTTC | CSAPLDRGSDEQYF
- | TRBJ1-1 | TRBD1 | TRBV9 | TGTGCCAGCAGCGCCAGTCCGGGACAGGGTGGTCCCCCTTACAACACTGAAGCTTTCTTT | CASSASPGQGGPPYNTEAFF